Listed below are T cell receptor beta chains from one sample, sequenced in a study of shared clonotypes between healthy human individuals. Sequenced by immunoSEQ multiplex PCR; TCRdb stores in-frame clones only, minus some. The sample has hundreds of thousands of clones, about three quarters seen once. Sequencing was performed on memory CD4+ T cells sorted from blood. Every receptor here comes from a woman aged 25 to 39 in good health. Both conserved end residues are part of each CDR3. The D gene is left open where the match is weak. The size entry is marked missing in some rows and otherwise reads once, few, many or a size class.

clone_size d_call j_call v_call cdr3_aa cdr3_nt
- - TRBJ2-5 TRBV5-4 CASSLDFQETQYF TGTGCCAGCAGCTTGGATTTCCAAGAGACCCAGTACTTC
- - TRBJ2-2 TRBV7-9 CASSLDSGSVWAGELFF TGTGCCAGCAGCTTAGATAGCGGCTCCGTTTGGGCCGGGGAGCTGTTTTTT
once - TRBJ1-1 TRBV5-1 CASSLFAGTNTEAFF TGCGCCAGCAGCTTGTTCGCGGGCACGAACACTGAAGCTTTCTTT
few - TRBJ2-3 TRBV25-1 CASSETGRTTDTQYF TGTGCCAGCAGTGAAACGGGAAGAACCACAGATACGCAGTATTTT
- - TRBJ1-1 TRBV18 CASSPGGAEFDAAFF TGTGCCAGCTCACCAGGGGGCGCCGAGTTCGACGCAGCTTTCTTT
once TRBD1 TRBJ1-4 TRBV28 CASSLSGQGEKLFF TGTGCCAGCAGTTTATCGGGACAGGGGGAAAAACTGTTTTTT
few - TRBJ1-1 TRBV7-3 CASSPGPDTEAFF TGTGCCAGCAGCCCTGGACCGGACACTGAAGCTTTCTTT
few - TRBJ1-2 TRBV7-2 CASTDDRPFAF TGTGCCAGCACCGACGACAGGCCCTTCGCCTTC
- TRBD1 TRBJ2-2 TRBV28 CASSFDRDRGYTGELFF TGTGCCAGCAGTTTCGACCGGGACAGGGGATACACCGGGGAGCTGTTTTTT
- - TRBJ2-3 TRBV18 CASSPGGSLADTQYF TGTGCCAGCTCACCCGGCGGCAGTCTAGCAGATACGCAGTATTTT
- - TRBJ2-1 TRBV7-3 CASSLRQVANEQFF TGTGCCAGCAGCTTAAGGCAGGTTGCGAATGAGCAGTTCTTC
- - TRBJ2-2 TRBV10-3 CATESGAMNIGELFF TGTGCCACGGAATCAGGGGCGATGAACATCGGGGAGCTGTTTTTT
- - TRBJ2-5 TRBV18 CASSPGLPQETQYF TGTGCCAGCTCACCGGGACTCCCACAAGAGACCCAGTACTTC
- TRBD2 TRBJ2-5 TRBV18 CASSPGGRVKQETQYF TGTGCCAGCTCACCAGGCGGGAGGGTGAAACAAGAGACCCAGTACTTC
- - TRBJ2-7 TRBV6-6 CASTGDLAYEQYF TGTGCCAGCACAGGGGACTTAGCCTACGAGCAGTACTTC
- TRBD2 TRBJ2-3 TRBV27 CASSSPTSGTDTQYF TGTGCCAGCAGTTCGCCGACTAGCGGCACAGATACGCAGTATTTT